The 5 T cell receptor beta chains below all came from one sample that was sequenced in a study of blood T cell repertoires in COVID-19. The protocol was immunoSEQ multiplex PCR, while the TCRdb copy is restricted to in-frame clones and leaves out a portion. Altogether tens of thousands of clones are present, roughly 70% being singletons, with the ten largest covering about 10%. The sample was peripheral blood. These receptors were taken from a man in his sixties or seventies with COVID-19, enrolled during active disease.

The V gene is TRBV7-9, the J gene TRBJ2-7; TRBD1 aligns across 7 bases. This CDR3 has 16 amino acids. Trimming removed 1 base from V and 0 bases from J; junction bases left unmatched: 6. The germline V gene has CDR1 SEHNR and CDR2 FQNEAQ (reference sequence). The CDR3 bases are TGTGCCAGCAGCTTAGAGGGGGCGCGGCTCTCCTACGAGCAGTACTTC. This sequence encodes CASSLEGARLSYEQYF.

This clone was counted a single time. This sequence joins TRBV10-2 and TRBJ2-1; 7 bases agree with TRBD1. The V gene's germline CDR1 is WSHSY and CDR2 SAAADI. V shed 3 bases and J 7 bases; nucleotides not matched to a gene: 0. The CDR3 consists of 12 residues. The CDR3 protein is CASSDRGNEQFF. CDR3 coding DNA: TGCGCCAGCAGTGACAGGGGGAATGAGCAGTTCTTC.

The CDR3 region is CASRILAGKTGELFF. CDR3 sequence (DNA): TGTGCCAGCAGGATTCTAGCGGGAAAGACCGGGGAGCTGTTTTTT. The V call is TRBV5-6, the J call TRBJ2-2; 9 positions agree with TRBD2. J gave up 5 bases and V 5 bases, and 7 bases lay outside the gene matches. Germline V CDR1 and CDR2: SGHDT, YYEEEE. The length of the CDR3 is 15 residues. Based on the CDR3 plus reference TRBV5-6 and TRBJ2-2, the full variable domain is DAGVTQSPTHLIKTRGQQVTLRCSPKSGHDTVSWYQQALGQGPQFIFQYYEEEERQRGNFPDRFSGHQFPNYSSELNVNALLLGDSALYLCASRILAGKTGELFFGEGSRLTVL.

The CDR3 region has the DNA TGTGCCAGCAGCCCCCCGACAAAGGTCTACGAGCAGTACTTC. Translation gives CASSPPTKVYEQYF. The chain employs TRBV11-2 and TRBJ2-7; the D is unclear. Trimming pared 5 bases from V and 3 bases from J, leaving 14 bases between. This CDR3 spans 14 amino acids. Germline lookup yields CDR1 SGHAT and CDR2 FQNNGV.

The J gene is TRBJ2-7, the V gene TRBV3-1 (or the pseudogene TRBV3-2); 7 positions match TRBD1. V trimming: 5 bases; J trimming: 4 bases; junction bases outside the gene matches: 11. CDR1 is LGHDT and CDR2 is YNNKEL in the germline V gene (reference sequence). The CDR3 length is 15 residues. In DNA form, the CDR3 reads TGTGCCAGCAGCGTCCTGACAGGGACCGGGTACGAGCAGTACTTC. Protein: CASSVLTGTGYEQYF.